This T cell receptor beta chain comes out of a study of blood T cell repertoires in COVID-19. Study-wide context: In each case, the material was cDNA or gDNA derived from T cells, B-cell-depleted T cells, or PBMCs.

Libraries were prepared by immunoSEQ multiplex PCR; TCRdb keeps only in-frame clonotypes and omits some of them. This table holds roughly 60,000 clones, 80% to 95% found once. Trimming stripped 4 bases from V and 4 bases from J, with 17 bases between. The CDR3 spans 15 residues. From germline, CDR1 is SGHRS and CDR2 YFSETQ. The J gene is TRBJ1-1, the V gene TRBV5-1, with no clear D. The TCR sequence derives from a human donor in a cohort sampled during active COVID-19. The sequencing input was peripheral blood. The CDR3 here is CASSTDGISGTEAFF. CDR3 coding DNA: TGCGCCAGCAGCACTGACGGGATATCAGGCACTGAAGCTTTCTTT.